This record covers a single TCR beta chain. The entry originates in a study of shared clonotypes between healthy human individuals. The wider study: With ages of 18 to 49, the donors were a couple of women and a few men.

The germline V gene has CDR1 SGHDT and CDR2 YYEEEE. This CDR3 has 17 amino acids. The V and J ends lost 0 bases and 4 bases respectively, with 17 bases between them. Each subset's genomic DNA was split evenly across several immunoSEQ plates. Roughly 30,000 T cell genomes (approximately 190 ng DNA) went into each sorted-subset replicate. TCRdb keeps only in-frame clones here, not all; method: immunoSEQ multiplex PCR. The repertoire has about 1.5 million clones, nearly 99% of them found once; the top ten carry less than 0.55%. Sequencing input: naive CD4+ T cells sorted from blood. Indicated subset: CD45RA+ positively selected. This chain links TRBV5-6 with TRBJ2-1; the D gene is possibly TRBD2 (6 bases). This receptor was taken from a man between 25 and 39 years old in good health. The CDR3 here is CASSLAKGRSAYNEQFF. CDR3 in DNA: TGTGCCAGCAGCTTGGCCAAAGGGAGGTCGGCATACAATGAGCAGTTCTTC.